The next 27 T cell receptor beta chains were all read from a single sample in a study of human CD8 memory T cell subsets. TCR beta libraries were made by UMI-labeled 5' RACE. From the 5' RACE reads, TCRdb lists one entry per CDR3 protein and no DNA. This sample contains thousands of distinct CDR3 sequences. The identity of TPEX cells was that of CCR7+ PD-1+ TIGIT+ early memory CD8+ T cells with exhausted-like traits. Sequencing was carried out using CD8+ T cells from PBMCs. These receptor sequences come from a human donor in good health.

This clonotype ranks as medium-sized in terms of frequency. The CDR3 reads CASSSPPLGQGAWDEKLFF. This chain links TRBV5-1 with TRBJ1-4; TCRdb proposes TRBD1, but this gene call is untestable without DNA. The CDR3 has 19 amino acids. CDR1 is SGHRS, CDR2 YFSETQ, per germline.

The rearrangement joins TRBV9 to TRBJ1-5; the D gene TCRdb calls, TRBD1, cannot be checked with no DNA. CDR3 length: 16 amino acids. Germline CDR1 SGDLS, CDR2 YYNGEE. CDR3 amino acids: CASSEGQGYSNQPQHF.

The rearrangement links TRBV4-2 to TRBJ2-3; TCRdb's assignment of TRBD1 cannot be checked, as there is no DNA. CDR1 LGHNA and CDR2 YNFKEQ come from the germline V gene. CDR3 length equals 17 residues. CDR3 protein: CASSHMWDRERADTQYF.

The J gene is TRBJ2-2, the V gene TRBV27. The CDR3 runs 15 residues. Germline V CDR1 and CDR2: MNHEY, SMNVEV (reference sequence). CDR3 sequence reads: CASRGSLSNTGELFF.

The CDR3 protein is CSASPALAGHYEQYF. The rearrangement uses TRBV20-1 and TRBJ2-7; the D gene TCRdb calls, TRBD2, cannot be checked with no DNA. CDR3 length equals 15 residues. The germline V gene encodes CDR1 DFQATT and CDR2 SNEGSKA (reference sequence).

Its frequency marks this clonotype as large. The rearrangement uses TRBV6-2 or TRBV6-3 and TRBJ1-1; no DNA is available, so the TRBD1 call from TCRdb remains unchecked. The germline V gene encodes CDR1 MNHEY and CDR2 SVGEGT. The CDR3 sequence is 13 residues long. The CDR3 loop is CASSYRATGGAFF.

The chain recombines TRBV5-6 with TRBJ2-7; TCRdb's D gene call, TRBD1, goes unchecked for lack of DNA. The CDR3 runs to 13 residues. Germline V CDR1 and CDR2: SGHDT, YYEEEE. The CDR3: CASSLMGAGEQYF.

This clonotype is labeled medium-sized (0.01 to 0.1%) based on frequency. The J gene is TRBJ2-1, the V gene TRBV27; the TCRdb call, TRBD2, lacks DNA for checking. The CDR3 is made up of 12 amino acids. CDR1 is MNHEY, CDR2 SMNVEV, per germline (reference sequence). Here the CDR3 reads CASSQLGNEQFF.

The rearrangement links TRBV9 to TRBJ1-1; as DNA is missing, the TRBD1 call by TCRdb cannot be tested. The CDR3 covers 15 residues. The germline CDR1 and CDR2 sequences are SGDLS and YYNGEE. The CDR3 loop reads CASSAGASGETEAFF. Using reference TRBV9 and TRBJ1-1 for the parts outside the CDR3, the full variable domain is DSGVTQTPKHLITATGQRVTLRCSPRSGDLSVYWYQQSLDQGLQFLIQYYNGEERAKGNILERFSAQQFPDLHSELNLSSLELGDSALYFCASSAGASGETEAFFGQGTRLTVV.

The chain carries TRBV12-3 or TRBV12-4 and TRBJ2-7; TCRdb gives TRBD1 as the D gene, but with no DNA this cannot be confirmed. The CDR3 spans 13 residues. Here the CDR3 reads CASSQGTGAEQYF.

The rearrangement links TRBV27 to TRBJ1-1; TCRdb outputs TRBD1, but without DNA this stays unchecked. The CDR3 has 15 residues. Germline V CDR1 and CDR2: MNHEY, SMNVEV (reference sequence). The CDR3 sequence is CASSLGAGMNTEAFF.

The rearrangement uses TRBV7-3 and TRBJ2-2; there is no DNA to check the TCRdb D call of TRBD2. The CDR3 is made up of 14 amino acids. In germline, CDR1 is SGHTA, CDR2 FQGTGA. The CDR3 here is CASSLGGNTGELFF.

V usage is TRBV2 and J usage is TRBJ2-7. The CDR3 is made up of 14 amino acids. Germline loops: CDR1 SNHLY, CDR2 FYNNEI. CDR3 residues: CASSEHGSSYEQYF.

V and J are TRBV7-3 and TRBJ2-7; there is no DNA to check the TCRdb D call of TRBD2. Germline V gene lookup returns CDR1 SGHTA and CDR2 FQGTGA. The CDR3 sequence is 15 residues long. The CDR3 loop reads CASSLYAGPSYEQYF.

The chain uses TRBV7-9 and TRBJ1-5; TCRdb gives TRBD1 as the D gene, but with no DNA this cannot be confirmed. Germline assignment: CDR1 SEHNR and CDR2 FQNEAQ (reference sequence). The CDR3 loop spans 15 amino acids. CDR3 sequence reads: CASSPRDTDNQPQHF.

The V and J genes are TRBV20-1 and TRBJ1-1. The germline V gene has CDR1 DFQATT and CDR2 SNEGSKA (reference sequence). This CDR3 is 14 amino acids long. CDR3 sequence: CSASKSGDLTEAFF.

V gene TRBV5-1 combines with J gene TRBJ1-1; no DNA is available, so the TRBD1 call from TCRdb remains unchecked. This CDR3 is built from 15 residues. The V gene's germline CDR1 is SGHRS and CDR2 YFSETQ. The CDR3: CASSFGQGSNTEAFF.

The rearrangement links TRBV6-1 to TRBJ1-1. Germline loops: CDR1 MNHNS, CDR2 SASEGT. CDR3 length equals 12 residues. The chain's CDR3 is CASRADNTEAFF.

The chain carries TRBV4-2 and TRBJ2-1. CDR1 is LGHNA and CDR2 is YNFKEQ in the germline V gene. The CDR3 has 12 amino acids. CDR3 in amino acids: CASSPFDDEQFF.

The chain joins TRBV27 to TRBJ2-3; as DNA is missing, the TRBD2 call by TCRdb cannot be tested. CDR3 size: 15 residues. Germline V gene lookup returns CDR1 MNHEY and CDR2 SMNVEV (reference sequence). The CDR3 loop is CASSSWDLTTDTQYF.

This clonotype is medium-sized by frequency. This chain connects TRBV7-8 to TRBJ2-1; TCRdb's D gene call, TRBD1, goes unchecked for lack of DNA. From germline, CDR1 is SGHVS and CDR2 FQNEAQ. The CDR3 covers 14 residues. The CDR3 region is CASSSSGTANEQFF.

The J gene is TRBJ2-2, the V gene TRBV27; TCRdb returns TRBD1, unconfirmable since there is no DNA. CDR1 and CDR2 from the germline V gene are MNHEY and SMNVEV (reference sequence). CDR3 length: 14 residues. The CDR3 loop reads CASSGPGDTGELFF.

The CDR3 region is CATRGTPNTEAFF. The rearrangement uses TRBV19 and TRBJ1-1; the TCRdb call, TRBD1, lacks DNA for checking. This CDR3 has 13 residues. Germline CDR1 and CDR2: LNHDA and SQIVND (reference sequence). Drawing the rest from reference TRBV19 and TRBJ1-1, the complete variable domain is DGGITQSPKYLFRKEGQNVTLSCEQNLNHDAMYWYRQDPGQGLRLIYYSQIVNDFQKGDIAEGYSVSREKKESFPLTVTSAQKNPTAFYLCATRGTPNTEAFFGQGTRLTVV.

This chain joins TRBV7-9 and TRBJ1-4; the TCRdb D gene call, TRBD1, has no DNA to confirm it. This CDR3 is built from 15 residues. Germline CDR1 and CDR2: SEHNR and FQNEAQ (reference sequence). The chain's CDR3 is CASSLSGTEGEKLFF.

The chain links TRBV4-3 to TRBJ2-7. Germline CDR1 reads LGHNA; CDR2 reads YSLEER. The CDR3 loop spans 15 amino acids. CDR3 in amino acids: CASSQDPGGPLEQYF.

The chain uses TRBV6-5 and TRBJ1-6; there is no DNA to check the TCRdb D call of TRBD1. This CDR3 has 18 residues. CDR1 and CDR2 (germline): MNHEY, SVGAGI. This chain's CDR3 is CASSYSTPLTGNNSPLHF.

The chain employs TRBV27 and TRBJ2-4; there is no DNA to check the TCRdb D call of TRBD1. The CDR3 runs to 16 residues. From germline, CDR1 is MNHEY and CDR2 SMNVEV (reference sequence). CDR3 amino acids: CASSLSFGTHQNIQYF.